A selection of T cell receptor beta chains follows, all from one sample in a study of patients and donors after allogeneic stem cell transplantation. TCRdb re-called the RT-PCR reads through MiXCR, storing one row per CDR3 protein. The sample shows roughly 200,000 distinct CDR3 sequences, around 40% of them seen only once. Sequencing used blood, either unsorted or a sorted T cell fraction (not recorded which). Receptor source: a human donor who was either an allogeneic HSCT recipient or a stem cell or donor lymphocyte infusion donor (not recorded which). It is not recorded whose cells these are; they may come from a transplant donor. Both conserved end residues are part of each CDR3. A D gene is named only where the DNA matches it firmly. Clone size is stated in some rows and not others, as once, few, many or a class when expanded.

D gene | clone size | J gene | V gene | CDR3 DNA | CDR3 protein
. | few | TRBJ2-4 | TRBV4-1 | TGCGCCAGCAGCCGGGTACCCCAGGGTCAAGACATTCAGTACTTC | CASSRVPQGQDIQYF
. | . | TRBJ2-2 | TRBV20-1 | TGCAGTGCTAGAGAGATCATGGGGGCCGGGGAGCTGTTTTTT | CSAREIMGAGELFF
. | . | TRBJ1-3 | TRBV5-1 | TGCGCCAGCAGCTTGGAAGGGTCTGGAAACACCATATATTTT | CASSLEGSGNTIYF
. | . | TRBJ1-5 | TRBV5-5 | TGTGCCAGCAGCATCCGGGACACCCTAAGCAATCAGCCCCAGCATTTT | CASSIRDTLSNQPQHF
. | . | TRBJ1-5 | TRBV28 | TGTGCCAGCAGGGGAGGGGGGAGAAGCAATCAGCCCCAGCATTTT | CASRGGGRSNQPQHF
TRBD1 | few | TRBJ1-1 | TRBV20-1 | TGCAGTGCTAGCGGGGACAGGGAACAGAACACTGAAGCTTTCTTT | CSASGDREQNTEAFF
. | . | TRBJ2-1 | TRBV30 | TGTGCCTGGAGTGTAGCACAGTACAATGAGCAGTTCTTC | CAWSVAQYNEQFF
. | few | TRBJ1-2 | TRBV20-1 | TGCAGTGCTAGAGTTGCGGGGTATGGCTACACCTTC | CSARVAGYGYTF
. | . | TRBJ1-5 | TRBV7-6 | TGTGCCAGCAGCTCCGGGCAATTCGGGCTCGGTCAGCCCCAGCATTTT | CASSSGQFGLGQPQHF
. | . | TRBJ2-2 | TRBV15 | TGTGCCACCAGCAGATCGGGGGGACAAGACACCGGGGAGCTGTTTTTT | CATSRSGGQDTGELFF
. | few | TRBJ1-4 | TRBV15 | TGTGCCACCAGCAGAGATCTCGGTGGGGGTGTAGAACTGTTTTTT | CATSRDLGGGVELFF
TRBD1 | . | TRBJ2-6 | TRBV6-6 | TGTGCCAGCAGAGCCCCCTGGACAGGGGCTGGGGCCAACGTCCTGACTTTC | CASRAPWTGAGANVLTF
TRBD1 | . | TRBJ2-5 | TRBV24-1 | TGTGCCACCAGTCCCGGGACAGGGGCGTGGGAGACCCAGTACTTC | CATSPGTGAWETQYF
. | . | TRBJ2-2 | TRBV7-2 | TGTGCCAGCAGCTTTTTAATCGGGGAGCTGTTTTTT | CASSFLIGELFF
TRBD1 | once | TRBJ2-1 | TRBV11-2 | TGTGCCAGTCAACAGGGGAATGAGCAGTTCTTC | CASQQGNEQFF
. | . | TRBJ1-2 | TRBV12-3/TRBV12-4 | TGTGCCAGCAGTTCCCTCTATGGCTACACCTTC | CASSSLYGYTF
TRBD1 | few | TRBJ1-3 | TRBV5-1 | TGCGCCAGCAGCTTCTCGGGGACAGGCGCCTCTGGAAACACCATATATTTT | CASSFSGTGASGNTIYF
. | . | TRBJ1-1 | TRBV4-1 | TGCGCCAGCAGCCAAGATCTATGGGGTCTAGTGGCTGAAGCTTTCTTT | CASSQDLWGLVAEAFF
. | . | TRBJ2-3 | TRBV30 | TGTGCCTGGAGTGTCAAAGTGGGCACGCAGTATTTT | CAWSVKVGTQYF
. | . | TRBJ2-1 | TRBV7-3 | TGTGCCAGCAGCTTAAGGCGTTTCGATGAGCAGTTCTTC | CASSLRRFDEQFF
. | . | TRBJ1-5 | TRBV11-2 | TGTGCCAGCAGCTTAGACGGGGGATCGCAGCCCCAGCATTTT | CASSLDGGSQPQHF
TRBD2 | . | TRBJ2-3 | TRBV3-1 | TGTGCCAGCAGCCAAGGAACTAGCGGGGCGCGGGATACGCAGTATTTT | CASSQGTSGARDTQYF
. | . | TRBJ1-5 | TRBV27 | TGTGCCAGCAGTCAATGGGGGGTCGGTCAGCCCCAGCATTTT | CASSQWGVGQPQHF
. | few | TRBJ2-7 | TRBV12-3/TRBV12-4 | TGTGCCAGCAGTTTTGGGGGATACGAGCAGTACTTC | CASSFGGYEQYF
TRBD2 | . | TRBJ2-1 | TRBV7-9 | TGTGCCAGCAGGCCCTGGGTGGGACTAGTCTACAATGAGCAGTTCTTC | CASRPWVGLVYNEQFF
. | . | TRBJ2-1 | TRBV5-1 | TGCGCCAGCAGTCAGGGTTTAGGTGAGCAGTTCTTC | CASSQGLGEQFF